The clone carrying this T cell receptor (beta chain) was recorded at least ten times. Antigen unknown. This entry comes from a study of naive and memory T cell subsets. An equimolar mix of two oligonucleotides served as the beta constant-region primer for TRBC1 and TRBC2. From the UMI-ligation and nested PCR reads, TCRdb called clonotypes with MiXCR, one entry per CDR3 protein. The sample has approximately 89,000 distinct CDR3 sequences; roughly 7% are singletons. Germline lookup yields CDR1 LGHDT and CDR2 YNNKEL (reference sequence). The CDR3 length is 13 residues. J was trimmed by 15 bases and V by 1 base; bases with no gene match: 7. Notes on the study in general: Over 90% of naive TCR sequences appeared only once after error correction, unlike memory subsets.

Alpha and beta libraries were amplified separately from the second PCR onward. Cells stained for CD3, CD4, CD8, CD45RA, CD27 and viability were sorted into four CD45RA/CD27 subsets. The chain links TRBV3-1 to TRBJ2-2; 8 bases fit TRBD1. The sequencing sample was made of central memory CD4+ T cells from blood. This sequence originates from a human donor in good health. The CDR3 loop is CASSQARQGSVFF. In nucleotides, the CDR3 is TGTGCCAGCAGCCAAGCTAGACAGGGGTCGGTGTTTTTT.